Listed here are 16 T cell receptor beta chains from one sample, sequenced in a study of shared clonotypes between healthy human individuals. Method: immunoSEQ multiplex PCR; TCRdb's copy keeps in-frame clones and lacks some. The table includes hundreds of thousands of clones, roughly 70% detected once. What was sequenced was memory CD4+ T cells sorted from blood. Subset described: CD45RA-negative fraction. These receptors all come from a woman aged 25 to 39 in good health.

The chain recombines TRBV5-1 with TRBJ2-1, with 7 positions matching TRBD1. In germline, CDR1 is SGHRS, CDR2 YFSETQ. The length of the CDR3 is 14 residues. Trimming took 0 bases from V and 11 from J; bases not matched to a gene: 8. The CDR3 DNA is TGCGCCAGCAGCTTGGGTTTTGGGACAGATAAGCAGTTCTTC. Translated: CASSLGFGTDKQFF.

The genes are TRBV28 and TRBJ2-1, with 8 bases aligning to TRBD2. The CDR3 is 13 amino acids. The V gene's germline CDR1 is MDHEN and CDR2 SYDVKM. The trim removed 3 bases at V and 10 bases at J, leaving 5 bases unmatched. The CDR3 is CASSFSGTDEQFF. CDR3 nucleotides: TGTGCCAGCAGTTTTAGCGGGACGGACGAGCAGTTCTTC.

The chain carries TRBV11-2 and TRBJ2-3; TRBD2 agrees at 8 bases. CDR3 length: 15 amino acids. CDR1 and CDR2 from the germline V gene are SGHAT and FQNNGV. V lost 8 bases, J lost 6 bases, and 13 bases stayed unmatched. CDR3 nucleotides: TGTGCCAGCCGGGGAGCGGGAGAAGTTGGGGATACGCAGTATTTT. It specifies CASRGAGEVGDTQYF.

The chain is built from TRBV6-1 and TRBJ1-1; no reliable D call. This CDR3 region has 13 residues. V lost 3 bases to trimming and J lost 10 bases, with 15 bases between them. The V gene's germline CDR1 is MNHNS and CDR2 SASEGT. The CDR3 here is CASSELGSSGAFF. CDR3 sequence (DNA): TGTGCCAGCAGTGAGCTGGGGTCGTCAGGAGCTTTCTTT.

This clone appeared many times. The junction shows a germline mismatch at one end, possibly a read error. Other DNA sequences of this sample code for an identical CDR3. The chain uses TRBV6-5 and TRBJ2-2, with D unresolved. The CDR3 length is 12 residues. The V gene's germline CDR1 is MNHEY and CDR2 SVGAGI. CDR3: CASSHNTGELFF. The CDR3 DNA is TGTGCCAGCAGTCACAACACGGGGGAGCTGTTTTTT.

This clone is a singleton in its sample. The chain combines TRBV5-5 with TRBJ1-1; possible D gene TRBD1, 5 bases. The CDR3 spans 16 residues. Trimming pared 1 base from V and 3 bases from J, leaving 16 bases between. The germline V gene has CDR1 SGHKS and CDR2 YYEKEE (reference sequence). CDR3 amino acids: CASSLTPGYADTEAFF. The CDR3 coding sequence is TGTGCCAGCAGCTTGACGCCAGGGTACGCGGACACTGAAGCTTTCTTT.

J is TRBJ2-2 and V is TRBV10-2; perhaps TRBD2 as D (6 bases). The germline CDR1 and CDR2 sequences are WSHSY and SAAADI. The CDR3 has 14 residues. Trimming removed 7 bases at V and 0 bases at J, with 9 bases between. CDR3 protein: CASKGGANTGELFF. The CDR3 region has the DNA TGCGCCAGCAAGGGCGGGGCGAACACCGGGGAGCTGTTTTTT.

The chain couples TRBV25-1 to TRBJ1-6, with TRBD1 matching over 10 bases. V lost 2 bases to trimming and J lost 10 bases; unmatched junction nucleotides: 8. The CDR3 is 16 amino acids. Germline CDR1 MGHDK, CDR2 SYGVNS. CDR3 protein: CASSEPGGQGISPLHF. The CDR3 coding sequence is TGTGCCAGCAGTGAACCTGGGGGACAGGGGATCTCACCCCTCCACTTT. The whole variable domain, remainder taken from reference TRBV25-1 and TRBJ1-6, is EADIYQTPRYLVIGTGKKITLECSQTMGHDKMYWYQQDPGMELHLIHYSYGVNSTEKGDLSSESTVSRIRTEHFPLTLESARPSHTSQYLCASSEPGGQGISPLHFGNGTRLTVT.

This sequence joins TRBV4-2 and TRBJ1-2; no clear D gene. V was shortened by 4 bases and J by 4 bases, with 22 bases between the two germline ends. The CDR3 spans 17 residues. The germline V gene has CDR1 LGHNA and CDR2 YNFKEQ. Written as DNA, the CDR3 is TGTGCCAGCAGCCCCCAGTCCGACGGCACAGTCGGCTATGGCTACACCTTC. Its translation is CASSPQSDGTVGYGYTF.

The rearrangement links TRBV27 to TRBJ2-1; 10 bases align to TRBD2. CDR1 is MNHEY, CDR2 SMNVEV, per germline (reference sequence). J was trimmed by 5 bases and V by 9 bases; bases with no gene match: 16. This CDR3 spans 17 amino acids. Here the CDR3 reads CASYSGASGSYDNEQFF. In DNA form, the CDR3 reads TGTGCCAGTTACTCAGGGGCTAGCGGGAGTTACGACAATGAGCAGTTCTTC.

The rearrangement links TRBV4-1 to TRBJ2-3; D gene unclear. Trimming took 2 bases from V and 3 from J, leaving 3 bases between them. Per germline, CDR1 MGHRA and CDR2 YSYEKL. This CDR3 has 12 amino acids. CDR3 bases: TGCGCCAGCAGCCAAACAACAGATACGCAGTATTTT. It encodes CASSQTTDTQYF.

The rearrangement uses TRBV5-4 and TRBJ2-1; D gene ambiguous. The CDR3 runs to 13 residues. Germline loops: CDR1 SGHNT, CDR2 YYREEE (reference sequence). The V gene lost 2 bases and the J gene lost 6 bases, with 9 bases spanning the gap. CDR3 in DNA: TGTGCCAGCAGCTTCACCGACACCAATGAGCAGTTCTTC. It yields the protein CASSFTDTNEQFF.

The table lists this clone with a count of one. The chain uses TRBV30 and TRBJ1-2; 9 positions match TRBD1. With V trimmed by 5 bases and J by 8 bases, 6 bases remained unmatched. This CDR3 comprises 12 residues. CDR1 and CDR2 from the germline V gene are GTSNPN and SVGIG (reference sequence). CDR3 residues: CAWGTGNRGYTF. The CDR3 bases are TGTGCCTGGGGGACAGGGAATAGAGGCTACACCTTC.

Here the CDR3 DNA reads TGTGCCAGCAGTTTAGCGGGAGCATACGACGGGGAGCTGTTTTTT. It yields the protein CASSLAGAYDGELFF. V usage is TRBV28 and J usage is TRBJ2-2; TRBD2 agrees at 7 bases. Germline V lookup: CDR1 MDHEN, CDR2 SYDVKM. The CDR3 has 15 amino acids. With V trimmed by 2 bases and J by 7 bases, 7 bases remained unmatched.

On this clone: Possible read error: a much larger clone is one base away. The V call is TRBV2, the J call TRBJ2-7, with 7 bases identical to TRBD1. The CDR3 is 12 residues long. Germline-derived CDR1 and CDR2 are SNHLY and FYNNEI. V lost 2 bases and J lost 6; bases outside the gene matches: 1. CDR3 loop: CASSEQGVEQYF. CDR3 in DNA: TGTGCCAGCAGTGAACAGGGGGTCGAGCAGTACTTC. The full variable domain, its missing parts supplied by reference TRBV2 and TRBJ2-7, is EPEVTQTPSHQVTQMGQEVILRCVPISNHLYFYWYRQILGQKVEFLVSFYNNEISEKSEIFDDQFSVERPDGSNFTLKIRSTKLEDSAMYFCASSEQGVEQYFGPGTRLTVT.

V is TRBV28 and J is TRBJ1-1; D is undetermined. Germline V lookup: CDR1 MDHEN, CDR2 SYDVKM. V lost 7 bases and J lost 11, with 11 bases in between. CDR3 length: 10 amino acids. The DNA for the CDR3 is TGTGCCAGCAAGGGAGCCTCGGCTTTCTTT. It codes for CASKGASAFF. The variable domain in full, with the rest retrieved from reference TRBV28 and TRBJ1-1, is DVKVTQSSRYLVKRTGEKVFLECVQDMDHENMFWYRQDPGLGLRLIYFSYDVKMKEKGDIPEGYSVSREKKERFSLILESASTNQTSMYLCASKGASAFFGQGTRLTVV.